This T cell receptor beta chain originates from a study of CD8 T cells in ankylosing spondylitis. Regarding the study as a whole: In synovial fluid and blood from reactive arthritis, some motif variants were previously reported. Reportedly, significant enrichment of disease-linked clones occurred in matched ankylosing spondylitis synovial fluid. Ankylosing spondylitis blood appeared to carry a characteristic TCR beta motif of roughly eight highly homologous variants.

For TCR beta, libraries came from quantitative 5'-RACE with molecular barcodes. MiXCR was run by TCRdb on the 5' RACE reads, yielding one entry per CDR3 protein. The sample records about 700,000 distinct CDR3 sequences, under 20% being singletons. Trimming took off 5 bases at V and 5 bases at J, with 9 bases between the two ends. The germline V gene encodes CDR1 MDHEN and CDR2 SYDVKM. The CDR3 covers 12 residues. To note about this clonotype: What it binds is unknown.

The origin of this receptor is a male donor with ankylosing spondylitis. This sequence joins TRBV28 and TRBJ1-2, with unresolved D. Sample: blood, either unsorted or a sorted T cell fraction (not recorded which). In DNA form, the CDR3 reads TGTGCCAGCAGTCCCCAGTTTTATGGCTACACCTTC. Its protein product is CASSPQFYGYTF.